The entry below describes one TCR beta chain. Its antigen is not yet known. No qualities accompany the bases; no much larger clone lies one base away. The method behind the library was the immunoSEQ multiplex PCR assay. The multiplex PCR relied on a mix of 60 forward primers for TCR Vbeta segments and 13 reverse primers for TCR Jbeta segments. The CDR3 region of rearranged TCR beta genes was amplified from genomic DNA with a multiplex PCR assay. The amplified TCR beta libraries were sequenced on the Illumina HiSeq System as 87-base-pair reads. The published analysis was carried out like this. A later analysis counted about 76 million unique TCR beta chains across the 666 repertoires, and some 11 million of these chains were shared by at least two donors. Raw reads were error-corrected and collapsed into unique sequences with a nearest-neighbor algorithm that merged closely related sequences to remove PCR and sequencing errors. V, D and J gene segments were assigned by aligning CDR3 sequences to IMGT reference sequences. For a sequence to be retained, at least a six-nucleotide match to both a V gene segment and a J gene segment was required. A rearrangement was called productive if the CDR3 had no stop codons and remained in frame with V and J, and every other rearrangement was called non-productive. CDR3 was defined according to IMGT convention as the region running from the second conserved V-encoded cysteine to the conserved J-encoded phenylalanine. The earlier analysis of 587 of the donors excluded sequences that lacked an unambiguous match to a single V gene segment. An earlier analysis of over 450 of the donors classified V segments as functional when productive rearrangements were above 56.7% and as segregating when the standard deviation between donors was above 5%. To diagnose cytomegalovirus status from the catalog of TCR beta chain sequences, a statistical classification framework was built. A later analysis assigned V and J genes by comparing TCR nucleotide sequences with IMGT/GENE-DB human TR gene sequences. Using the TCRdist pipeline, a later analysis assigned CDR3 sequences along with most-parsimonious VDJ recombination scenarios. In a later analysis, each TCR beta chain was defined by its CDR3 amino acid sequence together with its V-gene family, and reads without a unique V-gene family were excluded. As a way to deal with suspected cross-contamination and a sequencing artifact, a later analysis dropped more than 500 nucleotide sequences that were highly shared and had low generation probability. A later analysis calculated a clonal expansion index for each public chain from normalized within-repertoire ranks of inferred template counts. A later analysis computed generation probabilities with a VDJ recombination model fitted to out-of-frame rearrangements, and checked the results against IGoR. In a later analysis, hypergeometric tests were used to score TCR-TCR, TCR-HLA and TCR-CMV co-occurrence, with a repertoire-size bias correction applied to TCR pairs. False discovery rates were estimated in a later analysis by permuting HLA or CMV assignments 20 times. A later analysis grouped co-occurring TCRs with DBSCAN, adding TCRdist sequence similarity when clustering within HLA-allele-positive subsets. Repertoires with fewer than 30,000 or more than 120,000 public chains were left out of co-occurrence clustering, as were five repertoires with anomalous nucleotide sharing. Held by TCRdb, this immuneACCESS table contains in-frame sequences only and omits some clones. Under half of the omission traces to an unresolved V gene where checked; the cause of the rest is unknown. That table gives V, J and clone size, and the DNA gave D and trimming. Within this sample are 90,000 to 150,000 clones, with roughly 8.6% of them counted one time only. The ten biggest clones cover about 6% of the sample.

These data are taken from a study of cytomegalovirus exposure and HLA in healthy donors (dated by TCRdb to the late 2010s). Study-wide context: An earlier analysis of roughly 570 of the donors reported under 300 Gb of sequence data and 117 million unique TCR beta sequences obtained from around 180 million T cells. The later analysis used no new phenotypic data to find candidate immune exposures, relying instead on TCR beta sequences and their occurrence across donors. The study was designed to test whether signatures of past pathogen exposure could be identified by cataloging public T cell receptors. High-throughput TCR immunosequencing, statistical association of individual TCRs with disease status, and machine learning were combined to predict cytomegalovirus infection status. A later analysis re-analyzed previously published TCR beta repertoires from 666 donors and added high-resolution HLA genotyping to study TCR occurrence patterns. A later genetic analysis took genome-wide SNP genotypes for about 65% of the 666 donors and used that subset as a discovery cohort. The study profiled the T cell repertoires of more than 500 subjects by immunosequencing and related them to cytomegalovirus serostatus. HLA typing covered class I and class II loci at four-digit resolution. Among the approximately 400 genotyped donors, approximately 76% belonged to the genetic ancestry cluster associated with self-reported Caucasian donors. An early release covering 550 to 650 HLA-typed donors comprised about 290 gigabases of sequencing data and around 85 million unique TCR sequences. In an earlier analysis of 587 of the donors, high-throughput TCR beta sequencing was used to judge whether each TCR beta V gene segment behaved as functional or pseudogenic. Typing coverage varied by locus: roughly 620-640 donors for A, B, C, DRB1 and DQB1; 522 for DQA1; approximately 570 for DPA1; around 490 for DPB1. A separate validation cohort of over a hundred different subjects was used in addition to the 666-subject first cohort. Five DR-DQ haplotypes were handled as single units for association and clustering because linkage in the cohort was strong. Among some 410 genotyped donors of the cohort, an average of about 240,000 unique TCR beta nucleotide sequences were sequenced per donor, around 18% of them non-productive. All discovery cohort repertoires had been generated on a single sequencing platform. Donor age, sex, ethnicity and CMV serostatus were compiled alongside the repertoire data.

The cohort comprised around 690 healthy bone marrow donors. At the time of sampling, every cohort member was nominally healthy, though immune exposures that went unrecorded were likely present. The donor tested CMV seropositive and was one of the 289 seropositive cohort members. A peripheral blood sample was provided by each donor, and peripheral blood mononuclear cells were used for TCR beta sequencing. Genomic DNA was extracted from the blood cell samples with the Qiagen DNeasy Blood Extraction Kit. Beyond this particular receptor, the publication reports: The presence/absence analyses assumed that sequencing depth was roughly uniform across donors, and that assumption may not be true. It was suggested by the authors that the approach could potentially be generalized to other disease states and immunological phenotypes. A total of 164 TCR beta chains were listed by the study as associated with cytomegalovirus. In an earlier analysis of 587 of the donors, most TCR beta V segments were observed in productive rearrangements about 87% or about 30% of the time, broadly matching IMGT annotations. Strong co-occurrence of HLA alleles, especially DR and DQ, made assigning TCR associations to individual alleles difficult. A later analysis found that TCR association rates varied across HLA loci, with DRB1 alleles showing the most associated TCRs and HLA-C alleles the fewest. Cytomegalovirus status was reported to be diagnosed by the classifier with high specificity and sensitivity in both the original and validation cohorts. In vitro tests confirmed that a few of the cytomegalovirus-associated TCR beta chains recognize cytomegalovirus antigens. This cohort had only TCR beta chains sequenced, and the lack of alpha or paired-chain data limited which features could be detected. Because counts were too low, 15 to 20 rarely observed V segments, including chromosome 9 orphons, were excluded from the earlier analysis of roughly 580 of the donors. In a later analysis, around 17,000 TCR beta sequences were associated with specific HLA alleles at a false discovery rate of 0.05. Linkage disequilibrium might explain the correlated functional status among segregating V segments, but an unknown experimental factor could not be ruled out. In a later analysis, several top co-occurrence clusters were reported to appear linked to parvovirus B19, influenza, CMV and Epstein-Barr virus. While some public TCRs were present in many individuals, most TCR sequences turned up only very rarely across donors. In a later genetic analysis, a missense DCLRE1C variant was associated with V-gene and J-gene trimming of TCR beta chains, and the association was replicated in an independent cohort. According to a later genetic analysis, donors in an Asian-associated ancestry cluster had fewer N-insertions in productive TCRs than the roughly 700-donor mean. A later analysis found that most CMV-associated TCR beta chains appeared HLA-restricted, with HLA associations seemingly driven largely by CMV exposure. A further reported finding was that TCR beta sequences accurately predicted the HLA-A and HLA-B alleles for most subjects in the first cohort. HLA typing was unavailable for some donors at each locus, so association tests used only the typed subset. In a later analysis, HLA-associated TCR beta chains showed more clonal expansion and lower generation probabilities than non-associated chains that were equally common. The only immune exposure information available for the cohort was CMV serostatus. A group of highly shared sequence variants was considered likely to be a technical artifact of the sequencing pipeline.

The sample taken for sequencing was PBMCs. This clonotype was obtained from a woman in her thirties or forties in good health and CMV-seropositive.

The DNA reads TGCAGCGTCGCTCGGGGGGGTGGGAATGAGCAGTTCTTC. Its coded protein is CSVARGGGNEQFF. The chain couples TRBV29-1 to TRBJ2-1, with 8 central nucleotides matching TRBD2. The germline V gene supplies CDR1 SQVTM and CDR2 ANQGSEA. From the cysteine through the phenylalanine, the CDR3 covers 13 amino acids. CDR3 DNA only is kept here, 39 bases in frame from base 1. V has 6 bases trimmed and J has 7 bases trimmed; junction bases matching no gene number 8.